These 11 T cell receptor beta chains came from one sample sequenced in a study of beta chain features in type 1 diabetes. The authors reverse transcribed all of the isolated RNA, so sequencing captured expressed TCRB transcripts. TCRdb keeps only in-frame clones here, not all; method: immunoSEQ multiplex PCR. The sample has 860,000 or so clones, about a sixth seen once. The specimen sequenced was naive CD4+ T cells from blood. The source of these receptors is a woman between 18 and 30 years old in good health.

The rearrangement links TRBV28 to TRBJ2-1; 7 bases align to TRBD2. The CDR3 runs to 15 residues. CDR1 is MDHEN and CDR2 is SYDVKM in the germline V gene. Trimming cost V 5 bases and J 0 bases; bases outside gene matches: 4. CDR3 sequence reads: CASSPSGLSYNEQFF. CDR3 nucleotides: TGTGCCAGCAGTCCTAGCGGTCTCTCCTACAATGAGCAGTTCTTC.

The CDR3 sequence is CASSLGPGHTDTQYF. The CDR3 bases are TGTGCCAGCAGCTTAGGTCCAGGGCACACAGATACGCAGTATTTT. The J gene is TRBJ2-3, the V gene TRBV7-9, with D possibly TRBD1 on 5 matching bases. CDR1 and CDR2 (germline): SEHNR, FQNEAQ (reference sequence). Trimming removed 1 base at V and 2 bases at J, with 10 bases between. This CDR3 is built from 15 residues. Using reference TRBV7-9 and TRBJ2-3 for the parts outside the CDR3, the full variable domain is DTGVSQNPRHKITKRGQNVTFRCDPISEHNRLYWYRQTLGQGPEFLTYFQNEAQLEKSRLLSDRFSAERPKGSFSTLEIQRTEQGDSAMYLCASSLGPGHTDTQYFGPGTRLTVL.

This clone was seen only a few times. The V gene is TRBV5-1, the J gene TRBJ2-5; D gene unclear. V lost 3 bases, J lost 0 bases, and 6 bases lay in between. CDR1 and CDR2 from the germline V gene are SGHRS and YFSETQ. This CDR3 is 13 amino acids long. In DNA form, the CDR3 reads TGCGCCAGCAGCTCGATGAACCAAGAGACCCAGTACTTC. Encoded protein: CASSSMNQETQYF.

The J gene is TRBJ2-7, the V gene TRBV18; the match to TRBD1 covers 7 bases. The CDR3 consists of 14 residues. V was clipped by 3 bases and J by 4 bases; unmatched bases: 6. CDR1 and CDR2 from the germline V gene are KGHSH and LQKENI. DNA for the CDR3: TGTGCCAGCTCACCGTCGACAGGGATGTACGAGCAGTACTTC. The encoded protein is CASSPSTGMYEQYF.

The chain recombines TRBV7-9 with TRBJ2-1; no clear D. Germline V CDR1 and CDR2: SEHNR, FQNEAQ (reference sequence). This CDR3 is 13 amino acids long. The V gene lost 7 bases and the J gene lost 2 bases, with 9 bases spanning the gap. CDR3 amino acids: CASTPRTYNEQFF. For the CDR3, the DNA is TGTGCCAGCACCCCCAGGACCTACAATGAGCAGTTCTTC.

This clone showed up just a few times. The gene calls are TRBV27 and TRBJ1-2; D gene uncertain. V was trimmed by 3 bases and J by 2 bases, leaving 10 bases between them. This CDR3 contains 14 residues. Germline loops: CDR1 MNHEY, CDR2 SMNVEV (reference sequence). The DNA of the CDR3 is TGTGCCAGCAGTTTCGCAGGCGGGAACTATGGCTACACCTTC. Protein product: CASSFAGGNYGYTF.

The chain employs TRBV29-1 and TRBJ2-5; TRBD2 aligns across 8 bases. J gave up 2 bases and V 8 bases, and 7 bases lay outside the gene matches. The CDR3 loop spans 13 amino acids. Germline CDR1 is SQVTM and CDR2 is ANQGSEA. CDR3: CSISRGGQETQYF. The CDR3 DNA is TGCAGCATATCCCGGGGGGGGCAAGAGACCCAGTACTTC.

The chain combines TRBV27 with TRBJ2-1, with D uncertain. Deletions cut 3 bases from V and 2 bases from J, with 11 bases between. Germline loops: CDR1 MNHEY, CDR2 SMNVEV (reference sequence). CDR3 size: 15 residues. CDR3 coding DNA: TGTGCCAGCAGTTTCCGGGCCCTACCCTACAATGAGCAGTTCTTC. Translation gives CASSFRALPYNEQFF.

In regard to this clone: The germline gene is not matched at one end of the junction; a read error may be the cause. This rearrangement joins TRBV4-3 to TRBJ2-3; D remains ambiguous. CDR3 length equals 15 residues. Germline V CDR1 and CDR2: LGHNA, YSLEER. CDR3 DNA: TGCGCCAGCAACCAACCCCACCTTTACACAGATACGCAGTATTTT. Translation: CASNQPHLYTDTQYF.

The CDR3 coding sequence is TGTGCCAGCAGCCAAGTGGGGATAGCGGGCCAAACGTACAATGAGCAGTTCTTC. It codes for CASSQVGIAGQTYNEQFF. The chain couples TRBV28 to TRBJ2-1; 7 bases line up with TRBD2. Germline V lookup: CDR1 MDHEN, CDR2 SYDVKM. The CDR3 length is 18 residues. J was trimmed by 4 bases and V by 6 bases; bases with no gene match: 18.

This clone was counted between two and nine times. V and J are TRBV6-6 and TRBJ1-1, with D possibly TRBD1 on 6 matching bases. Deletions cut 4 bases from V and 4 bases from J, with 13 bases between. The CDR3 extends over 14 amino acids. The V gene's germline CDR1 is MNHNY and CDR2 SVGAGI (reference sequence). The CDR3 bases are TGTGCCAGCAGTTGGGTGAGGGGGACCACTGAAGCTTTCTTT. It is translated as CASSWVRGTTEAFF.